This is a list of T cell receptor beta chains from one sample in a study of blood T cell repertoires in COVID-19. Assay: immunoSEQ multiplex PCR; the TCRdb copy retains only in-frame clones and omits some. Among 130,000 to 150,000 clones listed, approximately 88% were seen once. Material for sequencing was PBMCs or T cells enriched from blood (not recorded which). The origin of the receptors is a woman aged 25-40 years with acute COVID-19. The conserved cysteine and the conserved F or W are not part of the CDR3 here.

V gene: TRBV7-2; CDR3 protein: ASSLTSGTGAGANVLT
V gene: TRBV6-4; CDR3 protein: ASSASSLGEQF
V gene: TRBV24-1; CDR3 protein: ATSDIGASGRDEQF
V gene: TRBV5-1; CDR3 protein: ASSLDAGKRYNEQF
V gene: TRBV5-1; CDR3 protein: ASSSIAGSGGEQF
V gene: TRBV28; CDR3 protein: ASSLSQGLHEKLF
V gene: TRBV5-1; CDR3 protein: ASSLAGVNTGELF
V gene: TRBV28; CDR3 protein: ASNRVNSPLH
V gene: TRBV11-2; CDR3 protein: ASRGGGEQY
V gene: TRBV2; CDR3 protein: ASSVGGEKAF
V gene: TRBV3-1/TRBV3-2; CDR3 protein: ASSPPDRFSYGYT
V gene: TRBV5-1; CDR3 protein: ASGQGAGGAYEQY
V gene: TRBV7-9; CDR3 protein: ASSLVTSGQYEQY
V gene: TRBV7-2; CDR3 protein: ASSSRGVAGNEQF
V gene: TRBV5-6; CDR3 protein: ASSHKQGAPNSPLH
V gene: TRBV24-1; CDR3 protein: ATSPGISDGNTIY
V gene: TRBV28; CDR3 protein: ASSDPGQPPYEQY
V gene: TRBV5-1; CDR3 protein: ASSLSGALTDTQY
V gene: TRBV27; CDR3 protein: ASSYREYEKLF
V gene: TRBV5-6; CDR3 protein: ASSPPGLAPEQY
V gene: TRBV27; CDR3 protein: ASSPRTGPNEKLF
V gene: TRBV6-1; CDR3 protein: ASSDGAEETQY
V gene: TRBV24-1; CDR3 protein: ATSDPWDSQNSGNTIY
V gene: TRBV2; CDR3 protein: VSKLQTSGNPETQY